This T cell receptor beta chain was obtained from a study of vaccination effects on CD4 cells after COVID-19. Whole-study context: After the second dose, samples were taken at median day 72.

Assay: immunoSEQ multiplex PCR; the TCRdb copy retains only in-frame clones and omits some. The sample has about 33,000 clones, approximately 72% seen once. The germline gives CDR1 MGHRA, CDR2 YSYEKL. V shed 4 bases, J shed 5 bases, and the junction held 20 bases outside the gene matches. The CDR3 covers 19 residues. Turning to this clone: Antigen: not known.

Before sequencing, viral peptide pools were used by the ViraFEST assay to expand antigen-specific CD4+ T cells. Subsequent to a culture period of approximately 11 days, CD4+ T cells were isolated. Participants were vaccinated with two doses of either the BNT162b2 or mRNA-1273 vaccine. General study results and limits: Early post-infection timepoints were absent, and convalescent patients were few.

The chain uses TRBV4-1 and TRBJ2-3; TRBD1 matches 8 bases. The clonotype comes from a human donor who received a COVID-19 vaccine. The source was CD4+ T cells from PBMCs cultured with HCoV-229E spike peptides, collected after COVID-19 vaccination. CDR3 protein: CASSPHTRIAGGVGDTQYF. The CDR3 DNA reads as TGCGCCAGCAGCCCACATACCCGAATCGCAGGGGGCGTCGGAGATACGCAGTATTTT.